One sample yielded the 28 T cell receptor beta chains listed below, sequenced in a study of technical replicates of blood from a handful of donors. Here immunoSEQ multiplex PCR was the method, and the copy in TCRdb shows in-frame clones only, minus some. The repertoire includes more than 10,000 clones, 86% of them detected once, and approximately 10% sits in the top ten. Sequenced sample: PBMCs. Source of these receptors: a human donor in good health.

The V and J genes are TRBV5-4 and TRBJ2-1; the D gene is possibly TRBD2 (6 bases). V was shortened by 0 bases and J by 2 bases, with 9 bases between the two germline ends. Germline V gene lookup returns CDR1 SGHNT and CDR2 YYREEE (reference sequence). This CDR3 is built from 15 residues. CDR3 DNA sequence: TGTGCCAGCAGCTTGGCTAGCGAACCCTACAATGAGCAGTTCTTC. Translated: CASSLASEPYNEQFF.

The chain joins TRBV27 to TRBJ2-7, with TRBD1 matching over 8 bases. With V trimmed by 5 bases and J by 2 bases, 5 bases remained unmatched. Germline-derived CDR1 and CDR2 are MNHEY and SMNVEV (reference sequence). The CDR3 is 14 amino acids. The chain's CDR3 is CASSPRTGTYEQYF. The CDR3 DNA reads as TGTGCCAGCAGTCCCCGGACAGGGACCTACGAGCAGTACTTC.

V usage is TRBV5-6 and J usage is TRBJ2-5; TRBD1 matches 9 bases. CDR1 is SGHDT, CDR2 YYEEEE, per germline. This CDR3 has 14 amino acids. V shed 3 bases, J shed 4 bases, and the junction held 4 bases outside the gene matches. The CDR3 bases are TGTGCCAGCAGCTCCACGACAGGGGGAGAGACCCAGTACTTC. Protein sequence: CASSSTTGGETQYF. The full variable domain, rest sourced from reference TRBV5-6 and TRBJ2-5, is DAGVTQSPTHLIKTRGQQVTLRCSPKSGHDTVSWYQQALGQGPQFIFQYYEEEERQRGNFPDRFSGHQFPNYSSELNVNALLLGDSALYLCASSSTTGGETQYFGPGTRLLVL.

The V and J genes are TRBV6-6 and TRBJ2-7, with 9 positions matching TRBD1. Germline V gene lookup returns CDR1 MNHNY and CDR2 SVGAGI (reference sequence). The CDR3 length is 13 residues. Trimming cost V 3 bases and J 6 bases; bases outside gene matches: 3. CDR3 in DNA: TGTGCCAGCAGTTATTCGACAGGGGGCGAGCAGTACTTC. Translation: CASSYSTGGEQYF.

The chain employs TRBV18 and TRBJ2-2; D is perhaps TRBD2 (5 bases). From germline, CDR1 is KGHSH and CDR2 LQKENI. The CDR3 extends over 16 amino acids. Trimming removed 3 bases at V and 4 bases at J, with 15 bases between. CDR3 in amino acids: CASSPWGVGGTGELFF. The CDR3 DNA reads TGTGCCAGCTCACCGTGGGGAGTAGGAGGCACCGGGGAGCTGTTTTTT.

The CDR3 sequence is CASSPLAWDREGLDVYNEQFF. Here the CDR3 DNA reads TGTGCCAGCTCACCGCTGGCGTGGGACAGGGAAGGACTAGATGTATACAATGAGCAGTTCTTC. This chain joins TRBV18 and TRBJ2-1, with 9 bases matching TRBD1. Trimming at V came to 3 bases and at J to 4 bases, leaving 22 bases not matched to a gene. Germline V gene sequence: CDR1 KGHSH, CDR2 LQKENI. The CDR3 sequence is 21 residues long.

The genes are TRBV18 and TRBJ1-2, with D possibly being TRBD1 (5 bases). Germline CDR1 is KGHSH and CDR2 is LQKENI. The CDR3 loop spans 13 amino acids. V gave up 3 bases and J gave up 5 bases, with 10 bases separating them. The chain's CDR3 is CASSPSREYGYTF. In DNA form, the CDR3 reads TGTGCCAGCTCACCGTCCAGGGAATATGGCTACACCTTC.

This clone was counted between two and nine times. The rearrangement joins TRBV7-9 to TRBJ1-4, with 7 nucleotides matching TRBD1. This CDR3 is built from 16 residues. Germline loops: CDR1 SEHNR, CDR2 FQNEAQ (reference sequence). J gave up 7 bases and V 5 bases, and 13 bases lay outside the gene matches. The CDR3 sequence is CASSGRQGLGVEKLFF. CDR3 nucleotides: TGTGCCAGCAGCGGAAGACAGGGCCTGGGTGTTGAAAAACTGTTTTTT.

This clone was picked up one time. The CDR3 here is CASKEQGSTGELFF. For the CDR3, the DNA is TGTGCCAGCAAAGAACAGGGGAGCACCGGGGAGCTGTTTTTT. The J gene is TRBJ2-2, the V gene TRBV7-3, with 7 nucleotides matching TRBD1. From germline, CDR1 is SGHTA and CDR2 FQGTGA. This CDR3 contains 14 residues. The trim removed 7 bases at V and 4 bases at J, leaving 6 bases unmatched.

Points on this clone: At one end the junction does not follow the germline gene, possibly because of a read error. The chain recombines TRBV7-2 with TRBJ2-1, with D perhaps matching TRBD2 (7 bases). The CDR3 covers 13 residues. The V gene's germline CDR1 is SGHTA and CDR2 FQGNSA. CDR3 in amino acids: CASSLGGVTEQFF. CDR3 sequence (DNA): TGTGCGAGCAGCTTAGGGGGGGTAACTGAGCAGTTCTTC.

V gene TRBV6-5 combines with J gene TRBJ2-2; 7 nucleotides match TRBD2. CDR1 is MNHEY, CDR2 SVGAGI, per germline. The junction had 4 bases not matched to a gene; V was cut back by 5 bases and J by 4 bases. This CDR3 comprises 14 residues. The CDR3 region is CASSRTRATGELFF. CDR3 nucleotide sequence: TGTGCCAGCAGTCGGACTAGGGCCACCGGGGAGCTGTTTTTT.

V is TRBV6-5 and J is TRBJ2-3; weak D call: TRBD1 (6 bases). With 2 bases removed from V and 5 bases from J, the gap between germline ends came to 17 bases. From germline, CDR1 is MNHEY and CDR2 SVGAGI. The CDR3 totals 16 residues. CDR3 in DNA: TGTGCCAGCAGTTACGCGAAACAGGGTGGCGTAGATACGCAGTATTTT. Protein product: CASSYAKQGGVDTQYF.

In its sample, this clone was seen once. The rearrangement links TRBV2 to TRBJ2-7; TRBD2 matches 8 bases. The CDR3 runs to 13 residues. Trimming removed 8 bases from V and 2 bases from J; junction bases left unmatched: 5. In germline, CDR1 is SNHLY, CDR2 FYNNEI. CDR3: CASLAGRTYEQYF. The CDR3 coding sequence is TGTGCCAGCTTAGCGGGAAGAACCTACGAGCAGTACTTC.

The genes are TRBV10-1 and TRBJ1-1; 9 nucleotides match TRBD1. The germline V gene has CDR1 WNHNN and CDR2 SYGVQD (reference sequence). V lost 6 bases and J lost 7; bases outside the gene matches: 6. This CDR3 has 13 amino acids. Here the CDR3 reads CASRAQGASEAFF. CDR3 coding DNA: TGCGCCAGCAGAGCACAGGGGGCGAGTGAAGCTTTCTTT.

This rearrangement joins TRBV5-1 to TRBJ2-7; 8 bases match TRBD2. The germline CDR1 and CDR2 sequences are SGHRS and YFSETQ. V shed 4 bases, J shed 5 bases, and the junction held 2 bases outside the gene matches. This CDR3 has 12 residues. CDR3: CASSPGGDEQYF. CDR3 nucleotides: TGCGCCAGCAGCCCCGGGGGGGACGAGCAGTACTTC.

The chain links TRBV6-1 to TRBJ1-5; TRBD1 agrees at 8 bases. The V gene end was trimmed by 2 bases and the J gene end by 5 bases; junction bases not matched to a gene: 2. The CDR3 is made up of 14 amino acids. The germline V gene has CDR1 MNHNS and CDR2 SASEGT. As DNA, the CDR3 is TGTGCCAGCAGTGAAAACAGGGGGGATCAGCCCCAGCATTTT. It translates to CASSENRGDQPQHF.

The chain couples TRBV7-2 to TRBJ2-1; TRBD2 matches at 12 bases. The CDR3 sequence is 21 residues long. CDR1 is SGHTA and CDR2 is FQGNSA in the germline V gene. Trimming removed 0 bases from V and 0 bases from J; junction bases left unmatched: 12. The chain's CDR3 is CASSLAGWTSGNPTSYNEQFF. The CDR3, as DNA: TGTGCCAGCAGCTTAGCCGGCTGGACTAGCGGGAACCCCACCTCCTACAATGAGCAGTTCTTC. Looking up the rest from reference TRBV7-2 and TRBJ2-1 gives the full variable domain: GAGVSQSPSNKVTEKGKDVELRCDPISGHTALYWYRQSLGQGLEFLIYFQGNSAPDKSGLPSDRFSAERTGGSVSTLTIQRTQQEDSAVYLCASSLAGWTSGNPTSYNEQFFGPGTRLTVL.

The rearrangement links TRBV5-1 to TRBJ2-3, with TRBD2 identical over 8 bases. Germline assignment: CDR1 SGHRS and CDR2 YFSETQ. The J segment lost 0 bases and the V segment lost 1 base, leaving 1 base of the junction unmatched. The CDR3 loop spans 15 amino acids. The CDR3 loop reads CASSLTGGSTDTQYF. The CDR3 nucleotides read TGCGCCAGCAGCTTGACGGGAGGGAGCACAGATACGCAGTATTTT.

In this sample, this clone turned up once. The chain recombines TRBV14 with TRBJ2-5; 9 positions agree with TRBD2. The ends lost 6 bases at V and 4 bases at J; junction bases unmatched: 3. The CDR3 is 13 residues long. Per germline, CDR1 SGHDN and CDR2 FVKESK. The CDR3, as DNA: TGTGCCAGCAGTACAGCGGGGGGAGAGACCCAGTACTTC. It specifies CASSTAGGETQYF.

The chain is built from TRBV2 and TRBJ2-7, with D perhaps TRBD1 (5 bases). Trimming pared 4 bases from V and 3 bases from J, leaving 22 bases between. The CDR3 has 17 amino acids. Germline V CDR1 and CDR2: SNHLY, FYNNEI. CDR3 DNA: TGTGCCAGCAGTGTCCGGACACGCGAAACCAGACTCTACGAGCAGTACTTC. Translation gives CASSVRTRETRLYEQYF.

V and J are TRBV7-2 and TRBJ2-5; 8 nucleotides match TRBD2. J lost 1 base, V lost 5 bases, and 9 bases had no gene match. Germline V CDR1 and CDR2: SGHTA, FQGNSA. This CDR3 has 16 residues. CDR3: CASSPTGTRGQETQYF. The CDR3 nucleotides read TGTGCCAGCAGCCCTACCGGGACTAGGGGCCAAGAGACCCAGTACTTC.

The chain joins TRBV13 to TRBJ2-3, with TRBD2 matching over 8 bases. Germline lookup yields CDR1 PRHDT and CDR2 FYEKMQ (reference sequence). The CDR3 is 18 amino acids. The J segment lost 1 base and the V segment lost 5 bases, leaving 14 bases of the junction unmatched. The CDR3 spells CASSRKLSWREGTDTQYF. CDR3 in DNA: TGTGCCAGCAGCCGGAAGCTATCTTGGCGGGAGGGCACAGATACGCAGTATTTT.

The gene calls are TRBV5-1 and TRBJ1-5; the match to TRBD1 covers 8 bases. This CDR3 comprises 15 residues. V lost 4 bases and J lost 3; bases outside the gene matches: 6. Germline CDR1 is SGHRS and CDR2 is YFSETQ. CDR3 sequence reads: CASSLTGESNQPQHF. DNA for the CDR3: TGCGCCAGCAGCCTGACAGGGGAATCCAATCAGCCCCAGCATTTT.

This clone has a handful of counts. The chain combines TRBV10-3 with TRBJ1-1; 8 nucleotides line up with TRBD1. Germline CDR1 ENHRY, CDR2 SYGVKD. This CDR3 comprises 12 residues. V lost 7 bases to trimming and J lost 6 bases; unmatched junction nucleotides: 4. In nucleotides, the CDR3 is TGTGCCATCAAATTACAGGGGGCTGAAGCTTTCTTT. Encoded protein: CAIKLQGAEAFF.

The chain couples TRBV10-3 to TRBJ2-2; TRBD2 agrees at 7 bases. Germline V CDR1 and CDR2: ENHRY, SYGVKD. V shed 4 bases and J 7 bases; nucleotides not matched to a gene: 9. CDR3 length equals 15 residues. CDR3 protein: CAISGREKGNGELFF. In DNA form, the CDR3 reads TGTGCCATCAGTGGGCGGGAGAAAGGAAACGGGGAGCTGTTTTTT.

The V gene is TRBV5-4, the J gene TRBJ1-2, with TRBD1 matching 9 bases. The CDR3 totals 17 residues. Trimming removed 0 bases from V and 7 bases from J; junction bases left unmatched: 13. Germline V CDR1 and CDR2: SGHNT, YYREEE (reference sequence). For the CDR3, the DNA is TGTGCCAGCAGCTTGGGTGGGCCCTTGGAGGGACAGGGTGGCTACACCTTC. Protein: CASSLGGPLEGQGGYTF.

The gene calls are TRBV12-5 and TRBJ2-5; D is ambiguous. The CDR3 consists of 14 residues. The germline V gene has CDR1 LGHNT and CDR2 FRNRAP. V was pared by 6 bases and J by 5 bases, with 16 bases between. The CDR3 bases are TGTGCTAGTGGCCCCCCGGAGATGTTGGAGACCCAGTACTTC. Its protein is CASGPPEMLETQYF.

This clone was counted once. The chain joins TRBV6-5 to TRBJ1-1; 7 bases line up with TRBD1. This CDR3 contains 14 residues. V gave up 7 bases and J gave up 1 base; unmatched junction bases: 6. In germline, CDR1 is MNHEY, CDR2 SVGAGI. CDR3 nucleotide sequence: TGTGCCAGCACCCGCGGACAGGCGAACACTGAAGCTTTCTTT. The encoded protein is CASTRGQANTEAFF.